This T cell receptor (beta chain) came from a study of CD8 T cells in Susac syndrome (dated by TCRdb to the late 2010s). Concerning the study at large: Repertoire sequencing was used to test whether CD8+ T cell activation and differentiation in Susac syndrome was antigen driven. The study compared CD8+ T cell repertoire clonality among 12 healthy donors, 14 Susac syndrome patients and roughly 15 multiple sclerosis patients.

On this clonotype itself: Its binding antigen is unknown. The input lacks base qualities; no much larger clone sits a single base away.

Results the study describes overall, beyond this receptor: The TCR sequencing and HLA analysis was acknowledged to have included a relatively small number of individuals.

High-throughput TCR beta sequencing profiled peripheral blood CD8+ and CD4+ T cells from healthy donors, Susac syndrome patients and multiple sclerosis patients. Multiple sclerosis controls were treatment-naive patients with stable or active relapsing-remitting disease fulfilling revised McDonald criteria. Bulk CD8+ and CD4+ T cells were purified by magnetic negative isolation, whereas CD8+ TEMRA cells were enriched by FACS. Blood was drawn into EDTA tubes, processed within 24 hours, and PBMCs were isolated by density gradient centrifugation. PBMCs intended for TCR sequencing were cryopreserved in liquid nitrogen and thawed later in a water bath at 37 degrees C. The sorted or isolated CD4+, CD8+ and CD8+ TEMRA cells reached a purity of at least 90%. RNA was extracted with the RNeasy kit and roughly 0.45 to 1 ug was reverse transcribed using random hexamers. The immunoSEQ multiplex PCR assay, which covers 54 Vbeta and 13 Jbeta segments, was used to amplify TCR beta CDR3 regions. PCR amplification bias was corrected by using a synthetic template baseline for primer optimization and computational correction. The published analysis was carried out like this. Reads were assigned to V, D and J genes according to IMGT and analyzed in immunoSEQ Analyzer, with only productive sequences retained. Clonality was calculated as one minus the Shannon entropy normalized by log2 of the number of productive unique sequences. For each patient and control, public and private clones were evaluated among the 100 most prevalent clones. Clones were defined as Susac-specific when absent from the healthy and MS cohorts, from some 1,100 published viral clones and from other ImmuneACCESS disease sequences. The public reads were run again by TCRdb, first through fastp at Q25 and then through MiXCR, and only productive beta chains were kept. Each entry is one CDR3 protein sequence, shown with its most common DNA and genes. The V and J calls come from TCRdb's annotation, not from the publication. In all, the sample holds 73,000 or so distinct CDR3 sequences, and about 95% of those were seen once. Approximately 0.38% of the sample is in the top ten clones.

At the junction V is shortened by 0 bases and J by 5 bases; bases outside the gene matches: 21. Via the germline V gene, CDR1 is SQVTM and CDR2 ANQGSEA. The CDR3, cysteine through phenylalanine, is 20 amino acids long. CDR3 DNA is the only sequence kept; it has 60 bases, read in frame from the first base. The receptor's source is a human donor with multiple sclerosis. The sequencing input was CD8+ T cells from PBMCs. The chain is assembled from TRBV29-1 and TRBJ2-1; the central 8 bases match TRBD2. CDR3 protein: CSVEDHSATSEKKEDNEQFF. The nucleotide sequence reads TGCAGCGTTGAAGATCATTCCGCGACTAGCGAAAAAAAAGAGGACAATGAGCAGTTCTTC.